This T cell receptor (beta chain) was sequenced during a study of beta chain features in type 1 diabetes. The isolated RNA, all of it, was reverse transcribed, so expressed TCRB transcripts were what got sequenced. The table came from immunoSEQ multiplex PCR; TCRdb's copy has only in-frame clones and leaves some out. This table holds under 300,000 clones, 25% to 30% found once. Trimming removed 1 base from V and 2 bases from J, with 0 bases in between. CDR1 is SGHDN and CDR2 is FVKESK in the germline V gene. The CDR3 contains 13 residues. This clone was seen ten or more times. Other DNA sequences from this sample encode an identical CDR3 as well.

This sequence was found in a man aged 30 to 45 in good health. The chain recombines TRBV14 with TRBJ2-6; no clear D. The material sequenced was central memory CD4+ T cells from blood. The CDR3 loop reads CASSQAGANVLTF. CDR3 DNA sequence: TGTGCCAGCAGCCAAGCTGGGGCCAACGTCCTGACTTTC. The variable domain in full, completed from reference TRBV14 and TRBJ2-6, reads EAGVTQFPSHSVIEKGQTVTLRCDPISGHDNLYWYRRVMGKEIKFLLHFVKESKQDESGMPNNRFLAERTGGTYSTLKVQPAELEDSGVYFCASSQAGANVLTFGAGSRLTVL.